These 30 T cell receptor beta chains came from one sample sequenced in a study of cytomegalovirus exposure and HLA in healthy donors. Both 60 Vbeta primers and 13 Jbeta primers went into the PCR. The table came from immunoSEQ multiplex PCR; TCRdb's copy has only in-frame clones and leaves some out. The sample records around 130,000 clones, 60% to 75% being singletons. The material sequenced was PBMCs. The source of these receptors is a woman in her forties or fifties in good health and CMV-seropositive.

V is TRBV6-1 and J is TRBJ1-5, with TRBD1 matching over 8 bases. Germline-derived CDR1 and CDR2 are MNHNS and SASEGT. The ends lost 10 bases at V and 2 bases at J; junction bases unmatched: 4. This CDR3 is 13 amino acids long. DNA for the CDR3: TGTGCCACGACAGGGGTGGGCAATCAGCCCCAGCATTTT. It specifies CATTGVGNQPQHF.

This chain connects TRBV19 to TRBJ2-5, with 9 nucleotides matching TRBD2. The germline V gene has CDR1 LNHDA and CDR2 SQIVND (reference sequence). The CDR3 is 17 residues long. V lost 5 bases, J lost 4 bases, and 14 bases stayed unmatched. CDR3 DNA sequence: TGTGCCAGTAGTCAGGGGGGTAGCGGGGGTGGAGGAGAGACCCAGTACTTC. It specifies CASSQGGSGGGGETQYF.

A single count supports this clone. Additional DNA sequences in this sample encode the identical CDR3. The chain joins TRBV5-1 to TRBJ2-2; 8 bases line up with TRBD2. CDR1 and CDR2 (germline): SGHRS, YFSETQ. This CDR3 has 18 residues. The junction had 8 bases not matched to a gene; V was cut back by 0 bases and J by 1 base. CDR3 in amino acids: CASSLGGLAGLNTGELFF. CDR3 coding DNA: TGCGCCAGCAGCTTGGGAGGACTAGCAGGCTTGAACACCGGGGAGCTGTTTTTT. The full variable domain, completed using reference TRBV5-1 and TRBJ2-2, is KAGVTQTPRYLIKTRGQQVTLSCSPISGHRSVSWYQQTPGQGLQFLFEYFSETQRNKGNFPGRFSGRQFSNSRSEMNVSTLELGDSALYLCASSLGGLAGLNTGELFFGEGSRLTVL.

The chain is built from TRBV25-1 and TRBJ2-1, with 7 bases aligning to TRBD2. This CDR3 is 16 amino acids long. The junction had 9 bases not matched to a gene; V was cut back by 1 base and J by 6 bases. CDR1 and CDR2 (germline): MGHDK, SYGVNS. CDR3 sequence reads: CASSEWGGVTPNEQFF. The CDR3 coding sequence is TGTGCCAGCAGTGAATGGGGGGGAGTCACCCCCAATGAGCAGTTCTTC.

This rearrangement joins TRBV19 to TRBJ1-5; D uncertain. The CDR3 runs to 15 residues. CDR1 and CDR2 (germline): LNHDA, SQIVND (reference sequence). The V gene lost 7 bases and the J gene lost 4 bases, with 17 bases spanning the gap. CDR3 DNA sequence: TGTGCCAGTACCGCCATATCAGTGTTGAATCAGCCCCAGCATTTT. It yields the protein CASTAISVLNQPQHF.

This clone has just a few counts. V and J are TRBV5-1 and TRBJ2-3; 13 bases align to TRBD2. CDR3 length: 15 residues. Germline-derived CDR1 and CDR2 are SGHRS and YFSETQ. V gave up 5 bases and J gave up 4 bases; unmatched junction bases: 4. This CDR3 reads CASSSGLAGADTQYF. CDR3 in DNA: TGCGCCAGCAGTTCCGGACTAGCGGGGGCAGATACGCAGTATTTT.

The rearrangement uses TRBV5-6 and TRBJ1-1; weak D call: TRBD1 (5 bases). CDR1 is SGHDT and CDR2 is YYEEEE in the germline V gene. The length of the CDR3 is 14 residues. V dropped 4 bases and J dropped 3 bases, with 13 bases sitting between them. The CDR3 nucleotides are TGTGCCAGCAGCCGACCTGACAGATACACTGAAGCTTTCTTT. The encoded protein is CASSRPDRYTEAFF. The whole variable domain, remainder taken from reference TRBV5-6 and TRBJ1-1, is DAGVTQSPTHLIKTRGQQVTLRCSPKSGHDTVSWYQQALGQGPQFIFQYYEEEERQRGNFPDRFSGHQFPNYSSELNVNALLLGDSALYLCASSRPDRYTEAFFGQGTRLTVV.

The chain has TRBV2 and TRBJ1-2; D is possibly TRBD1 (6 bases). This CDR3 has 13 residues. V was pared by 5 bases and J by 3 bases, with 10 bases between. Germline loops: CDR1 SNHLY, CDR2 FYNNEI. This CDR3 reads CASSTQGDYGYTF. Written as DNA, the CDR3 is TGTGCCAGCAGTACACAGGGCGACTATGGCTACACCTTC. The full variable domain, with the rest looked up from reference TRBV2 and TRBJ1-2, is EPEVTQTPSHQVTQMGQEVILRCVPISNHLYFYWYRQILGQKVEFLVSFYNNEISEKSEIFDDQFSVERPDGSNFTLKIRSTKLEDSAMYFCASSTQGDYGYTFGSGTRLTVV.

CDR3 DNA: TGTGCCTGGACTCAAGACCAGGGAGGGTTCGAGCAGTACTTC. As protein: CAWTQDQGGFEQYF. The chain has TRBV30 and TRBJ2-7, with 7 bases aligning to TRBD2. CDR1 and CDR2 from the germline V gene are GTSNPN and SVGIG (reference sequence). The CDR3 loop spans 14 amino acids. V shed 4 bases and J 6 bases; nucleotides not matched to a gene: 12.

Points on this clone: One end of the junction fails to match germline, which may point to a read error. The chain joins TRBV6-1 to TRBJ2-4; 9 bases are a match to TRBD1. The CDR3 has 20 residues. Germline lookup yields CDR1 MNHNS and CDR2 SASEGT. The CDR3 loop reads CASREAPGTGTLIAKNIQYF. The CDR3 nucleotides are TGTGCCAGCAGGGAAGCCCCCGGGACAGGGACCCTCATAGCCAAAAACATTCAGTACTTC.

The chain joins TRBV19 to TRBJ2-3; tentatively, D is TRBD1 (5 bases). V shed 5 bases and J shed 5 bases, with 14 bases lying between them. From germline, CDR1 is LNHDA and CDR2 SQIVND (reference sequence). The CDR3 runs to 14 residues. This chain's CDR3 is CASSRAGQGDTQYF. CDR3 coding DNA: TGTGCCAGTAGTCGGGCAGGCCAGGGAGATACGCAGTATTTT.

In nucleotides, the CDR3 is TGTGCCAGCAGCTTAGCCCCTGGGCGGGGCTCTGGGGCCAACGTCCTGACTTTC. Amino acid sequence: CASSLAPGRGSGANVLTF. This chain connects TRBV7-2 to TRBJ2-6, with D tentatively TRBD2 (6 bases). The CDR3 extends over 18 amino acids. Germline assignment: CDR1 SGHTA and CDR2 FQGNSA. V lost 0 bases and J lost 0, with 12 bases in between.

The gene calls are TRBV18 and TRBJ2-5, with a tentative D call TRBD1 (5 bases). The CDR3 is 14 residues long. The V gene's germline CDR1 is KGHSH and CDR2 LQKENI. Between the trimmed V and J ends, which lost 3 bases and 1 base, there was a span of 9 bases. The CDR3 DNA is TGTGCCAGCTCACCTGACAGCCTCCAAGAGACCCAGTACTTC. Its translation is CASSPDSLQETQYF.

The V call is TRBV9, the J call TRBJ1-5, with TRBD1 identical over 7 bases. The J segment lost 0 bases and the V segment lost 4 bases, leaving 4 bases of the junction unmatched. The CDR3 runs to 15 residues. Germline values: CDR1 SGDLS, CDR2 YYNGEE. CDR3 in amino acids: CASSPGGYSNQPQHF. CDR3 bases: TGTGCCAGCAGCCCAGGGGGTTATAGCAATCAGCCCCAGCATTTT.

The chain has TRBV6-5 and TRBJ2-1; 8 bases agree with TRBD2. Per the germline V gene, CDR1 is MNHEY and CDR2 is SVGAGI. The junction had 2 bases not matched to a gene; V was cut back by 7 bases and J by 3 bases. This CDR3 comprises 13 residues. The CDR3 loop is CASMRGVYNEQFF. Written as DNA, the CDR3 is TGTGCCAGCATGCGGGGGGTCTACAATGAGCAGTTCTTC.

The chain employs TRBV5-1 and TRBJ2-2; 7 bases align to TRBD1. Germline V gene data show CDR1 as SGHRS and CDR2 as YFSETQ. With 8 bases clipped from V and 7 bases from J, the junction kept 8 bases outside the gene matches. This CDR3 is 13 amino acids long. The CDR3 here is CASGVRGLGELFF. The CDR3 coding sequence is TGCGCCAGTGGTGTTAGGGGGCTCGGGGAGCTGTTTTTT.

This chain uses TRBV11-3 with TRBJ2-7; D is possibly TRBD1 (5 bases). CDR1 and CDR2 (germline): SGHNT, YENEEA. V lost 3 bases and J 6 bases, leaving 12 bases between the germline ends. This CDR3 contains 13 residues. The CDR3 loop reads CASSFPPGIEQYF. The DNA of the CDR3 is TGTGCCAGCAGCTTCCCTCCAGGGATCGAGCAGTACTTC.

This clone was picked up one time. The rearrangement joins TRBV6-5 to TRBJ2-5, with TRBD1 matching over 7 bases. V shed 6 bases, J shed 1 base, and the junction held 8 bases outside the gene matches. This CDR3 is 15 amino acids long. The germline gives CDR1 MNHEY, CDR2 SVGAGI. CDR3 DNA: TGTGCCAGCAGCTACAACCGGGACAGCCAAGAGACCCAGTACTTC. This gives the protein CASSYNRDSQETQYF.

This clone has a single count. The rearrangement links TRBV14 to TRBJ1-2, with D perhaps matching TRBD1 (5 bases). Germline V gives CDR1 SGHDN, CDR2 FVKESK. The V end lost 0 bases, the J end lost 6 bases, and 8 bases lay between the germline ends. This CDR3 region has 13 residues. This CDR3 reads CASSQDGGDGYTF. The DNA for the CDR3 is TGTGCCAGCAGCCAAGATGGAGGGGATGGCTACACCTTC.

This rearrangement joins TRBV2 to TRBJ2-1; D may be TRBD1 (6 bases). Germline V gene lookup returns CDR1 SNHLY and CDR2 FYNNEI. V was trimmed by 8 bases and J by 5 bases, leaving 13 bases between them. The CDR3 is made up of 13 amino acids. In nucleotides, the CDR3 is TGTGCCAGCCGCCGGGACACTCACAATGAGCAGTTCTTC. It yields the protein CASRRDTHNEQFF.

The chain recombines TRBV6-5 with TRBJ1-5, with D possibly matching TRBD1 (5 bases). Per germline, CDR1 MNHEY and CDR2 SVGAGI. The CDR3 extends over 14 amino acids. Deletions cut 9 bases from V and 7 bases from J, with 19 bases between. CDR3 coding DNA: TGTGCCAGTAGGGCCCCGGGGGAGGGGCAGCCCCAGCATTTT. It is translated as CASRAPGEGQPQHF.

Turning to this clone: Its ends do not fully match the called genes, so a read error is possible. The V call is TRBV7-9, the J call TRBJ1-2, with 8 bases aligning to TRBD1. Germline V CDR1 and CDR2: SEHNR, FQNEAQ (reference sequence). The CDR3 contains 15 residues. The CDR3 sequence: CSSSFGDRLVYGYTF. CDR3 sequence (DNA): TGTTCCAGCAGCTTTGGGGACAGGCTGGTCTATGGCTACACCTTC.

This chain's CDR3 is CASSPPPQGHTEAFF. CDR3 sequence (DNA): TGTGCCAGCAGCCCCCCCCCACAGGGACACACTGAAGCTTTCTTT. This chain connects TRBV6-5 to TRBJ1-1, with D perhaps TRBD1 (6 bases). Germline V lookup: CDR1 MNHEY, CDR2 SVGAGI. This CDR3 is 15 amino acids long. V lost 6 bases, J lost 3 bases, and 17 bases lay in between.

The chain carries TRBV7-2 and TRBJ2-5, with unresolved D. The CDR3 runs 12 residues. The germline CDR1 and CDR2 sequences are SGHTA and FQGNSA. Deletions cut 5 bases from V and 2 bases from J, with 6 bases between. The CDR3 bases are TGTGCCAGCAGCATACGGCAAGAGACCCAGTACTTC. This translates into CASSIRQETQYF.

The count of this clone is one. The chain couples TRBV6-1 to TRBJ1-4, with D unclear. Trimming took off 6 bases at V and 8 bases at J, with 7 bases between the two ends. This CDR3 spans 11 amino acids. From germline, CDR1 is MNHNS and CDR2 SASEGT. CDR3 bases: TGTGCCAGCAGCCGAGGAGAAAAACTGTTTTTT. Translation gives CASSRGEKLFF.

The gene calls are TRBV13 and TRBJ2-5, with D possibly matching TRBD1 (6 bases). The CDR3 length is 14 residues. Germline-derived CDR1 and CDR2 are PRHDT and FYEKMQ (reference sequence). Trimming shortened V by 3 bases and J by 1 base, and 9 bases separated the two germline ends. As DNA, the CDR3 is TGTGCCAGCAGCTTGCAGGGGACCCAAGAGACCCAGTACTTC. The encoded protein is CASSLQGTQETQYF.

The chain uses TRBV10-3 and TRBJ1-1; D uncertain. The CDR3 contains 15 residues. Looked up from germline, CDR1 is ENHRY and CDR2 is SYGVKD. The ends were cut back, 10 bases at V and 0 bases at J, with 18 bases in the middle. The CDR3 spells CATLGVPRLNTEAFF. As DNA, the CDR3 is TGTGCCACTTTGGGAGTCCCTCGCTTGAACACTGAAGCTTTCTTT.

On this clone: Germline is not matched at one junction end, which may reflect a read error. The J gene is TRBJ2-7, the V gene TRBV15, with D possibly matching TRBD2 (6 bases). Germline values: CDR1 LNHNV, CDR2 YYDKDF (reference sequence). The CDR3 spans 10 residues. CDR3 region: CATSRAREDF. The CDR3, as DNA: TGTGCCACCAGCAGGGCCAGGGAGGACTTC.

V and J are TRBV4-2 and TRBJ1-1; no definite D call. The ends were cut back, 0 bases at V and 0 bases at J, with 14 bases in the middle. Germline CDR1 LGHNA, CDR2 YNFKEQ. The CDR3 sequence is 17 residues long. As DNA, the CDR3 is TGTGCCAGCAGCCAAGACCCCTCTAGCAGCTTGAACACTGAAGCTTTCTTT. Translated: CASSQDPSSSLNTEAFF.

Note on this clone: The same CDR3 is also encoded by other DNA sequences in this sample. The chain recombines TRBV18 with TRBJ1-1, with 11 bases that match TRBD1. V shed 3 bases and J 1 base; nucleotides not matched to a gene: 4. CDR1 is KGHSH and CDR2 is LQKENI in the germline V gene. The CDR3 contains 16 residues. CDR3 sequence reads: CASSPTGTGGNTEAFF. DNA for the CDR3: TGTGCCAGCTCACCCACCGGGACAGGGGGGAACACTGAAGCTTTCTTT.